This TCR beta chain was sequenced in a study of T cell responses to AZD1222 COVID-19 vaccine (TCRdb year 2021). Background on the whole study: TCR sequencing covered more than 230 trial participants: 200 to 210 given two doses of AZD1222 and 26 given two doses of MenACWY control vaccine. Trial participants were enrolled into age subgroups of 18-55, 56-69 and 70-plus years, which contained around 150, 29 and 61 TCR-sequenced participants, respectively.

Regarding this clone: Its target antigen remains unknown. No clone much larger than this one lies a single base away; base qualities are absent.

The CDR3 regions of human TCRbeta chains were analyzed by immunosequencing. Concerning the study's data processing: Repertoire TCRs were checked for matches against a reference library of SARS-CoV-2-specific TCRs that had been generated using the MIRA antigen-specificity platform. Breadth was defined as the fraction of unique TCRs that were SARS-CoV-2-associated, and depth was defined as the fraction of total T cells that were SARS-CoV-2-associated. Each spike-specific TCR was assigned to its reactive spike region and to a CD4 or CD8 class using the MIRA data. Log10-transformed breadth and depth values were compared by one-way ANOVA with Sidak's multiple comparisons tests. The source is immuneACCESS, and TCRdb retained only in-frame sequences with V and J called. Part of the clones is not carried over; for the studies checked, unresolved V genes explain less than half of this, and the remainder is unexplained. V, J and clone size derive from that table, while D and trimming were established from the DNA sequence. The table for this sample lists about 120,000 clones; 70% to 90% of them were counted only once. Of the sample, more than 3% is held by the ten largest clones.

The germline V gene gives CDR1 as MDHEN and CDR2 as SYDVKM. Trimmed from V: 2 bases; trimmed from J: 4 bases; junction bases lacking a gene match: 5. There are 16 amino acids in the CDR3, from cysteine to phenylalanine inclusive. The kept DNA is CDR3 alone, 48 bases in frame from the first base. What the time point label conveys for this sample: baseline before first vaccination. Read against the paper, the sample's treatment or condition label means: meningococcal conjugate vaccine given as trial control. The vaccinee samples were drawn from two UK trials, COV001 and COV002, one of which was a single-blind randomized controlled phase 2/3 trial testing AZD1222 (ChAdOx1 nCoV-19) in healthy adults. Trial participant PBMC samples were collected at day 0 and day 28 after the second dose for TCRbeta chain sequencing. General conclusions and limits of the study: Conclusions about previously exposed vaccinees are limited because only a handful of AZD1222 recipients were SARS-CoV-2 seropositive at baseline. The vaccine-associated CD4 TCRs covered the entire spike protein, and the dominant responses fell in regions 160-218 and 743-854. After two AZD1222 doses, both the breadth and the depth of spike-specific TCRs were significantly higher than at day 0 and than in MenACWY recipients. In the small 56-69-year group, the increase in depth fell short of significance, most likely because of low power. No day 14 peak-response samples were available, so repertoires were characterized only after the peak T cell response. Most participants were white British and females outnumbered males, and the authors suggested that clonal diversity may have been underestimated. Nearly half of unique spike-specific TCRs reportedly recognized epitopes outside regions mutated in the B.1.351 and B.1.1.7 variants.

This receptor was identified in an adult in good health. The material sequenced was peripheral blood, taken on day 0 of MenACWY control vaccination. Rearrangement joined TRBV28 to TRBJ1-4; 9 bases in between match TRBD1. The CDR3 loop reads CASSLNRGPVNEKLFF. The DNA is as follows: TGTGCCAGCAGTTTAAACAGGGGGCCGGTTAATGAAAAACTGTTTTTT.